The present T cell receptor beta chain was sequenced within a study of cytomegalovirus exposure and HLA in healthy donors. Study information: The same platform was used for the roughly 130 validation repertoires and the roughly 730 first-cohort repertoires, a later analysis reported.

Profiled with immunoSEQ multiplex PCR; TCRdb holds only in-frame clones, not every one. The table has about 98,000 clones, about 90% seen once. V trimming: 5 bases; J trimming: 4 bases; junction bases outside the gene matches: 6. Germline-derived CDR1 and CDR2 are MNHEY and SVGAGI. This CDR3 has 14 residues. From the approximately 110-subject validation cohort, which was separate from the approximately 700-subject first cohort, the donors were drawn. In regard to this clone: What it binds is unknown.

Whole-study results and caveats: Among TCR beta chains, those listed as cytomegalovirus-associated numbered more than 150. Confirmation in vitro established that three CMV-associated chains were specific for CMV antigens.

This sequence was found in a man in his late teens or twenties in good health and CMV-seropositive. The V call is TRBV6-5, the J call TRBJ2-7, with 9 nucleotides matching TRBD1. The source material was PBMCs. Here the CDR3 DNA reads TGTGCCAGCAGTGGGGGACAGGGAACGTACGAGCAGTACTTC. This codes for CASSGGQGTYEQYF.